One and the same sample provided the 6 T cell receptor beta chains below, sequenced in a study of blood T cell repertoires in COVID-19. Profiling relied on immunoSEQ multiplex PCR, and the TCRdb table lists in-frame clones only, not all of them. The sample lists 290,000 or so clones; almost 90% were seen once. Specimen: PBMCs or T cells enriched from blood (not recorded which). These receptors all stem from a woman aged 18-30 years with acute COVID-19.

The chain is built from TRBV28 and TRBJ2-1, with 15 bases fitting TRBD2. Germline trimming cut 3 bases from V and 7 bases from J; bases unmatched to any gene: 7. The CDR3 has 17 residues. Germline loops: CDR1 MDHEN, CDR2 SYDVKM. The CDR3 sequence: CASSFRTSGRGVNEQFF. The CDR3 nucleotides are TGTGCCAGCAGTTTTAGGACTAGCGGGAGGGGAGTAAATGAGCAGTTCTTC.

This clone was recorded once. This chain joins TRBV6-1 and TRBJ2-7, with no clear D. The CDR3 runs to 12 residues. Germline values: CDR1 MNHNS, CDR2 SASEGT. V was shortened by 10 bases and J by 7 bases, with 17 bases between the two germline ends. Written as DNA, the CDR3 is TGTGCCATACAAAAGACCTCCGGGGAGCAGTACTTC. Translation gives CAIQKTSGEQYF.

This clone was detected a few times. The J gene is TRBJ1-1, the V gene TRBV5-1; 9 bases are a match to TRBD1. After removal of 4 bases from V and 3 bases from J, the junction contained 4 bases not matched to a gene. The CDR3 length is 14 residues. Germline CDR1 SGHRS, CDR2 YFSETQ. The CDR3 region has the DNA TGCGCCAGCAGCGCCGGGGACAGGGACACTGAAGCTTTCTTT. As protein: CASSAGDRDTEAFF. The full variable domain, with the rest looked up from reference TRBV5-1 and TRBJ1-1, is KAGVTQTPRYLIKTRGQQVTLSCSPISGHRSVSWYQQTPGQGLQFLFEYFSETQRNKGNFPGRFSGRQFSNSRSEMNVSTLELGDSALYLCASSAGDRDTEAFFGQGTRLTVV.

The chain links TRBV19 to TRBJ2-1; 10 nucleotides agree with TRBD1. Germline CDR1 is LNHDA and CDR2 is SQIVND (reference sequence). The CDR3 covers 14 residues. The V gene end was trimmed by 7 bases and the J gene end by 5 bases; junction bases not matched to a gene: 5. In DNA, the CDR3 is TGTGCCAGTACGGGGGGACAGGGGAACAATGAGCAGTTCTTC. Residues: CASTGGQGNNEQFF.

V is TRBV3-1 (or the pseudogene TRBV3-2) and J is TRBJ2-3, with 13 nucleotides matching TRBD2. Germline V gene sequence: CDR1 LGHDT, CDR2 YNNKEL (reference sequence). V lost 4 bases to trimming and J lost 4 bases; unmatched junction nucleotides: 5. The CDR3 length is 16 residues. CDR3 sequence reads: CASSRLGLAGADTQYF. As DNA, the CDR3 is TGTGCCAGCAGCCGCCTAGGACTAGCGGGAGCAGATACGCAGTATTTT.

The rearrangement uses TRBV28 and TRBJ2-4; 11 nucleotides match TRBD1. Germline assignment: CDR1 MDHEN and CDR2 SYDVKM. The V gene end was trimmed by 6 bases and the J gene end by 5 bases; junction bases not matched to a gene: 3. CDR3 size: 14 residues. For the CDR3, the DNA is TGTGCCAGCAGCTGGACAGGGGGCCAAAACATTCAGTACTTC. Its protein is CASSWTGGQNIQYF.